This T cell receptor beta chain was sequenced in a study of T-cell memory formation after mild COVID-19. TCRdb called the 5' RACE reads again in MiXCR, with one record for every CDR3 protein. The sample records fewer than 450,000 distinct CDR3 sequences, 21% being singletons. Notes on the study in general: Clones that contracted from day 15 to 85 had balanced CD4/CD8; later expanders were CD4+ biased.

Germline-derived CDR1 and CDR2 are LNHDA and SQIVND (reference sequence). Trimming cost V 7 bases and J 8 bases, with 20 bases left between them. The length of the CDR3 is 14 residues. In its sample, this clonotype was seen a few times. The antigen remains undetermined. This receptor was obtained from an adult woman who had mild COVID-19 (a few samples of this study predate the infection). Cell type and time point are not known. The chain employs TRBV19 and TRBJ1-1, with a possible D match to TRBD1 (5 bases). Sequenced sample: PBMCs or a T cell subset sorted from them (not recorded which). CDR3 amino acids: CASTPGGMVREAFF. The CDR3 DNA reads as TGTGCCAGTACCCCCGGGGGTATGGTGAGGGAAGCTTTCTTT.